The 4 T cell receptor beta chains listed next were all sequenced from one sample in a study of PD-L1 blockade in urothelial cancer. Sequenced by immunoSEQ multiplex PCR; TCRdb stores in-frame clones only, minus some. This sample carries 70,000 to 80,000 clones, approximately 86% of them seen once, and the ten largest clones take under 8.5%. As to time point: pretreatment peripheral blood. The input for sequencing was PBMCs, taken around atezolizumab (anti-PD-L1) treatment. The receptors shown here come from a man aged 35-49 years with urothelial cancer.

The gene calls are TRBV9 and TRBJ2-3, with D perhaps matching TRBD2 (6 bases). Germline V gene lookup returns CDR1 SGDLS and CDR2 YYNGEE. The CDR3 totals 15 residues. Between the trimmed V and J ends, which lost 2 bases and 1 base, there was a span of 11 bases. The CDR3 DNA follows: TGTGCCAGCAGCGTTGCGGGGTCCGGCACAGATACGCAGTATTTT. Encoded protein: CASSVAGSGTDTQYF.

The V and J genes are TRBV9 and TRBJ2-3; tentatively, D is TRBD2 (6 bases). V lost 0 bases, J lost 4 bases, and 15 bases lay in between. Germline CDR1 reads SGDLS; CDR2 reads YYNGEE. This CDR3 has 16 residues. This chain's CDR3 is CASSVVSAGTPDTQYF. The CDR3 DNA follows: TGTGCCAGCAGCGTAGTCTCCGCGGGAACGCCAGATACGCAGTATTTT.

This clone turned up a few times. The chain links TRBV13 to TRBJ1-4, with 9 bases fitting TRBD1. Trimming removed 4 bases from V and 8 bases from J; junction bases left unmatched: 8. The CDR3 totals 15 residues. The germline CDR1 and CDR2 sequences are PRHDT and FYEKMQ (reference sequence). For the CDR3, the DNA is TGTGCCAGCAGCTCCACAGGGGGCCTAGTCGAAAAACTGTTTTTT. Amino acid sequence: CASSSTGGLVEKLFF.

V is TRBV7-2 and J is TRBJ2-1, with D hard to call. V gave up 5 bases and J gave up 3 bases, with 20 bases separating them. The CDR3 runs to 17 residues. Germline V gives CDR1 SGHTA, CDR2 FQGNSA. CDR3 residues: CASSLSPVSFIYNEQFF. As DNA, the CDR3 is TGTGCCAGCAGCCTCTCCCCAGTTAGCTTTATCTACAATGAGCAGTTCTTC.